The entry below describes one TCR beta chain. What it recognizes is unknown. This sample is drawn from a study of immune evolution from preneoplasia to lung adenocarcinoma. Study background: HLA loss of heterozygosity: over 5.5% AIS, about 15% MIA, roughly 30% ADC, none AAH. Whole-study findings and limits: Normal lung had the highest top T cell clone frequencies.

Measured with immunoSEQ multiplex PCR; TCRdb has only the in-frame clones, and not every one. The table includes thousands of clones, approximately 79% detected once. Germline V gives CDR1 SNHLY, CDR2 FYNNEI. This CDR3 is 12 amino acids long. Trimming took off 0 bases at V and 5 bases at J, with 4 bases between the two ends. Material: FFPE minimally invasive lung adenocarcinoma tissue. The receptor was derived from a donor at least 70 years old with lung adenocarcinoma. The rearrangement joins TRBV2 to TRBJ1-1; D is undetermined. CDR3 nucleotide sequence: TGTGCCAGCAGTGAAGCCTCAACTGAAGCTTTCTTT. Translated, it gives CASSEASTEAFF.